This is a list of T cell receptor beta chains from one sample in a study of cytomegalovirus exposure and HLA in healthy donors. Repertoires were generated with immunoSEQ multiplex PCR, while TCRdb's copy carries only in-frame clones and drops some. The sample shows about 58,000 clones, roughly nine tenths of them seen only once. Sequenced sample: PBMCs. The receptors were gathered from a man aged 18 to 35 in good health and CMV-seronegative. Each CDR3 is given with its conserved first and last residue. A D gene is named only where the DNA matches it firmly. Rows may omit the clone size; those that give it use once, few, many or a size class.

>TRBV7-2|.|TRBJ2-7|TRBD2
TGTGCCAGCAGCTGGGGACTAGGTAATTACGAGCAGTACTTC
CASSWGLGNYEQYF
>TRBV28|.|TRBJ2-2|TRBD2
TGTGCCAGCAGTTTGGTGGCTAGCGGGAACACCGGGGAGCTGTTTTTT
CASSLVASGNTGELFF
>TRBV5-4|.|TRBJ1-2|.
TGTGCCAGCAGCTTCCCCGGGACTAACCGTGGCTACACCTTC
CASSFPGTNRGYTF
>TRBV13|.|TRBJ1-2|TRBD1
TGTGCCACCCGACAGGGCGGTAGGAACTATGGCTACACCTTC
CATRQGGRNYGYTF
>TRBV2|.|TRBJ2-7|.
TGTGCCAGCAGTATGACAGGTTCTGGCGAGCAGTACTTC
CASSMTGSGEQYF
>TRBV5-4|.|TRBJ2-1|TRBD2
TGTGCCAGCAGCTTGGGGGGTAGCGGGAGGTTGCATGAGCAGTTCTTC
CASSLGGSGRLHEQFF
>TRBV27|.|TRBJ2-1|TRBD2
TGTGCCAGCAGTTCCTCAGCGGGAGTTGGCTCCTACAATGAGCAGTTCTTC
CASSSSAGVGSYNEQFF
>TRBV4-1|.|TRBJ1-4|TRBD1
TGCGCCAGCAGCCAAGATAGCAGGGGGCCAACCTCCAATGAAAAACTGTTTTTT
CASSQDSRGPTSNEKLFF
>TRBV6-5|.|TRBJ2-3|.
TGTGCCAGCAGTTACGGCTTCGTGGATACGCAGTATTTT
CASSYGFVDTQYF
>TRBV9|.|TRBJ1-2|.
TGTGCCAGCAGCGGGGGAGTGGCCCCGCGTAGCTACACCTTC
CASSGGVAPRSYTF
>TRBV7-8|.|TRBJ1-4|.
TGTGCCAGCAGCTTAGGTGATGGAGGCCATGAAAAACTGTTTTTT
CASSLGDGGHEKLFF
>TRBV27|.|TRBJ1-1|TRBD1
TGTGCCAGCAGTTTAGGGCAGGGGGCTGAAGCTTTCTTT
CASSLGQGAEAFF
>TRBV9|.|TRBJ1-1|TRBD1
TGTGCCAGCAGCCTAGGACAGGTTGGAGTTATGAACACTGAAGCTTTCTTT
CASSLGQVGVMNTEAFF
>TRBV4-3|.|TRBJ2-7|.
TGCGCCAGCAGCCAAGATCGGTCTTACTACGAGCAGTACTTC
CASSQDRSYYEQYF
>TRBV6-5|once|TRBJ2-3|TRBD1
TGTGCCACCGGACAGGGGAGCACAGATACGCAGTATTTT
CATGQGSTDTQYF
>TRBV9|.|TRBJ1-2|.
TGTGCCAGCAGCCTCATAGGGACAAATGGCTACACCTTC
CASSLIGTNGYTF
>TRBV6-5|.|TRBJ2-1|.
TGTGCCAGCAGTTTGGCACCCAGCTCCTACAATGAGCAGTTCTTC
CASSLAPSSYNEQFF
>TRBV7-8|few|TRBJ2-5|.
TGTGCCAGCAATGGGGGCGGTCGGCAGACCCAGTACTTC
CASNGGGRQTQYF
>TRBV5-1|.|TRBJ1-1|.
TGCGCCAGCAGCCCGACGGGGGGGACGAACACTGAAGCTTTCTTT
CASSPTGGTNTEAFF
>TRBV7-6|.|TRBJ2-2|.
TGTGCCAGCAGCCTACTCCACACCGGGGAGCTGTTTTTT
CASSLLHTGELFF
>TRBV27|.|TRBJ2-2|TRBD1
TGTGCCAGCAGAACCTCGAACAGGGGGCGTAGCACCGGGGAGCTGTTTTTT
CASRTSNRGRSTGELFF
>TRBV27|.|TRBJ1-2|.
TGTGCCAGCAGTTTAGGCAGGGGCGGACCTCTTTATGGCTACACCTTC
CASSLGRGGPLYGYTF
>TRBV10-3|few|TRBJ2-7|TRBD1
TGTGCCATCAGTGGACTGACAGGGTACGAGCAGTACTTC
CAISGLTGYEQYF
>TRBV9|.|TRBJ1-1|.
TGTGCCAGCAGCCGGGGGGCAAAGACTGAAGCTTTCTTT
CASSRGAKTEAFF
>TRBV9|.|TRBJ2-7|.
TGTGCCAGCAGCGTAGGGGCTTTCAACTACGAGCAGTACTTC
CASSVGAFNYEQYF
>TRBV7-2|.|TRBJ2-1|TRBD2
TGTGCCAGCAGCTCTCTAGCGGGAGGGGTTGATGAGCAGTTCTTC
CASSSLAGGVDEQFF
>TRBV5-4|.|TRBJ2-3|TRBD2
TGTGCCAGCAGCTCCACTAGCGGGGCTGGTGCAGATACGCAGTATTTT
CASSSTSGAGADTQYF
>TRBV6-4|once|TRBJ1-2|.
TGTGCCAGCAGTGTTGAATTGTGGGGGCGCGACTATGGCTACACCTTC
CASSVELWGRDYGYTF
>TRBV2|.|TRBJ1-2|.
TGTGCCAGCAGTGTAACGGGAAACTATGGCTACACCTTC
CASSVTGNYGYTF
>TRBV7-8|.|TRBJ2-5|TRBD1
TGTGCCAGCAGCAAAGGGACAGAAACAAGAGTGACCCAGTACTTC
CASSKGTETRVTQYF
>TRBV9|.|TRBJ2-3|.
TGTGCCAGCAGACCAGACTGGCGCACAGATACGCAGTATTTT
CASRPDWRTDTQYF
>TRBV5-6|.|TRBJ2-7|.
TGTGCCAGCAGCTCGAACATCGTGGAGCAGTACTTC
CASSSNIVEQYF
>TRBV28|.|TRBJ2-4|.
TGTGCCAGCAGCTCAACAGGAATGCTAGCCAAAAACATTCAGTACTTC
CASSSTGMLAKNIQYF
>TRBV7-3|.|TRBJ2-1|TRBD1
TGTGCCAGCAGCTTAGATCGGACAGGGAAGAATGAGCAGTTCTTC
CASSLDRTGKNEQFF
>TRBV13|.|TRBJ2-7|TRBD1
TGTGCCAGCGCTCTAAGGGCGGGACAGGGCTACGAGCAGTACTTC
CASALRAGQGYEQYF
>TRBV5-6|.|TRBJ2-1|TRBD1
TGTGCCAGCAGCGGGACAGGGACATCCTACAATGAGCAGTTCTTC
CASSGTGTSYNEQFF
>TRBV10-3|.|TRBJ1-1|.
TGTGCCTGTGGGCGGGAGTCGAGTGGGAACACTGAAGCTTTCTTT
CACGRESSGNTEAFF
>TRBV7-8|few|TRBJ2-7|.
TGTGCCAGCAGCTTAGAACTAGTAGGTCACGAGCAGTACTTC
CASSLELVGHEQYF
>TRBV7-9|once|TRBJ2-7|TRBD2
TGTGCCAGCAGCCGGGGGGGGGAATCCTACGAGCAGTACTTC
CASSRGGESYEQYF
>TRBV9|.|TRBJ2-1|TRBD2
TGTGCCAGCAGCGTAGCTTACGGCGGGAGGGCCGGCAATGAGCAGTTCTTC
CASSVAYGGRAGNEQFF